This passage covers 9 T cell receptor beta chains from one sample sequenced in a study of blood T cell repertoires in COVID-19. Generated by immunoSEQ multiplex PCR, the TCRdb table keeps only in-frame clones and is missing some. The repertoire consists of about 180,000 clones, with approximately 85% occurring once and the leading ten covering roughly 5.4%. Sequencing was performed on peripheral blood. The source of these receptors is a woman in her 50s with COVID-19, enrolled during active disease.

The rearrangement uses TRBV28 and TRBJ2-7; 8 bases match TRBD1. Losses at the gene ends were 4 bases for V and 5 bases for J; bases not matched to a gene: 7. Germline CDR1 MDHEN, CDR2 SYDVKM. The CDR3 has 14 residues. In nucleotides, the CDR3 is TGTGCCAGCAGTTCGGGACAGGAGCCCAACGAGCAGTACTTC. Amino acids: CASSSGQEPNEQYF.

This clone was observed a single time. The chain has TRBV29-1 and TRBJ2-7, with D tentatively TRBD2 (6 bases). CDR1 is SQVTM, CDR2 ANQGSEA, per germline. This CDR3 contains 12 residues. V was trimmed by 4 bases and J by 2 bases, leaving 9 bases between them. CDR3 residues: CSVGGEAYEQYF. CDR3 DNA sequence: TGCAGCGTTGGGGGGGAGGCCTACGAGCAGTACTTC.

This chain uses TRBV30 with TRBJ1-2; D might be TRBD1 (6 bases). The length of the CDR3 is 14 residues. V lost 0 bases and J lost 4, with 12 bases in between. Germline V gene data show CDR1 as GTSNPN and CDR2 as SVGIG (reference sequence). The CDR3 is CAWSVAGAVYGYTF. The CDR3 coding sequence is TGTGCCTGGAGTGTGGCAGGGGCGGTCTATGGCTACACCTTC.

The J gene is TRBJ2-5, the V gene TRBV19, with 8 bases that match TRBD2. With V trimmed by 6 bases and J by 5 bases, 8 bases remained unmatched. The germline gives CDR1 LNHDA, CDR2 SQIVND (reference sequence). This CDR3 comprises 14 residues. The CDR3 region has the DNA TGTGCCAGTAGCCGGGCGGGGGGCCGGGAGACCCAGTACTTC. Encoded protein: CASSRAGGRETQYF.

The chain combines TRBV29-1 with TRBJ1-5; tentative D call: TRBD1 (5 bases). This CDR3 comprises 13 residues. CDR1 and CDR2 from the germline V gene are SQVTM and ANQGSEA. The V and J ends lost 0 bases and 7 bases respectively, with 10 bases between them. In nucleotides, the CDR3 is TGCAGCGTTGAAGAACAGGCGGGGCAGCCCCAGCATTTT. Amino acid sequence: CSVEEQAGQPQHF.

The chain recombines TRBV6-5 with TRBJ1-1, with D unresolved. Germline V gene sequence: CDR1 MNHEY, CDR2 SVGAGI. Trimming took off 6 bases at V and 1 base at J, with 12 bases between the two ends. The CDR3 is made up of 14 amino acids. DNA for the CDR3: TGTGCCAGCAGCCCACAGTTACAGAACACTGAAGCTTTCTTT. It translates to CASSPQLQNTEAFF.

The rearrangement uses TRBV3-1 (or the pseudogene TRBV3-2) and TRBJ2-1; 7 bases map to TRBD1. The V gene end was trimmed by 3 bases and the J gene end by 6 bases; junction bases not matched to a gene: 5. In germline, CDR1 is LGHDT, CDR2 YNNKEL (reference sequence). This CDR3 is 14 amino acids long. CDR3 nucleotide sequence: TGTGCCAGCAGCCACTCCGCAGGGGGCAATGAGCAGTTCTTC. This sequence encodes CASSHSAGGNEQFF.

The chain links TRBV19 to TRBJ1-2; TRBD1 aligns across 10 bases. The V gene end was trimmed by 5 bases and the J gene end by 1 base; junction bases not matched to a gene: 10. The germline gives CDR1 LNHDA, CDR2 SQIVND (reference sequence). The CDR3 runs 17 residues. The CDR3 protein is CASSLQEGTGDNYGYTF. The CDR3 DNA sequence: TGTGCCAGTAGTCTTCAGGAGGGGACAGGGGATAACTATGGCTACACCTTC. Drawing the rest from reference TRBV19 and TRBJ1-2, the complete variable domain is DGGITQSPKYLFRKEGQNVTLSCEQNLNHDAMYWYRQDPGQGLRLIYYSQIVNDFQKGDIAEGYSVSREKKESFPLTVTSAQKNPTAFYLCASSLQEGTGDNYGYTFGSGTRLTVV.

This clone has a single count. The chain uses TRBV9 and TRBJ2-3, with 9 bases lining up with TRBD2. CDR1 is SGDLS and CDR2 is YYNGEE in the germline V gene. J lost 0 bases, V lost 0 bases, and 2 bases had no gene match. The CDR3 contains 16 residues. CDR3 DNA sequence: TGTGCCAGCAGCGTAGGCGGGGGGGCTAGCACAGATACGCAGTATTTT. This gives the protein CASSVGGGASTDTQYF.